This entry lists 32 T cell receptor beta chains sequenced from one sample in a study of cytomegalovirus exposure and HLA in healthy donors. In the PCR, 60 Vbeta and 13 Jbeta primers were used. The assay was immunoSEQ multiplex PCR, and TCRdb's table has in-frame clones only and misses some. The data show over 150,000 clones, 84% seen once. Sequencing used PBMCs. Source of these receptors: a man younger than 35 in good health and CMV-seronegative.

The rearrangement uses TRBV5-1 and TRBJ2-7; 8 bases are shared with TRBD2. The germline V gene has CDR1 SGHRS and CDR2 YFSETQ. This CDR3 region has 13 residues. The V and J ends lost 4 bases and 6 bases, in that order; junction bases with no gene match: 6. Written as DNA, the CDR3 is TGCGCCAGCAGCAAAGGCGGGGGGCGCGAGCAGTACTTC. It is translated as CASSKGGGREQYF.

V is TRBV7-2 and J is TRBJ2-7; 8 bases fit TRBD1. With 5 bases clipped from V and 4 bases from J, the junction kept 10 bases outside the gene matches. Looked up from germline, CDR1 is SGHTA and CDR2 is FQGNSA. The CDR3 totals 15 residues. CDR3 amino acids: CASSTRQGRDYEQYF. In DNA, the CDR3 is TGTGCCAGCAGCACCCGACAGGGGCGGGATTACGAGCAGTACTTC.

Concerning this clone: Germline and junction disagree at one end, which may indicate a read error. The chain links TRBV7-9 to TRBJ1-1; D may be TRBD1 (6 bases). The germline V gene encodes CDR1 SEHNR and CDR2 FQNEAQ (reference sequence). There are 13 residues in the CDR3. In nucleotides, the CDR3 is TGTTCCAGCAGCTACGACAGGCACACTGAAGCTTTCTTT. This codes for CSSSYDRHTEAFF.

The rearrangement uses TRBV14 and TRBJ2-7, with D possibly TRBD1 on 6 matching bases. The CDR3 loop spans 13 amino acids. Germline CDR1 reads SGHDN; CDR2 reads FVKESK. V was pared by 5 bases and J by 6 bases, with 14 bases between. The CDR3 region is CASSGDQGIEQYF. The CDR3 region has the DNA TGTGCCAGCAGCGGGGACCAGGGGATCGAGCAGTACTTC.

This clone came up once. CDR3 in amino acids: CASSLAASGGELFF. In DNA form, the CDR3 reads TGTGCCAGCAGCCTCGCGGCCTCCGGCGGGGAGCTGTTTTTT. The chain employs TRBV9 and TRBJ2-2; D remains ambiguous. Trimming left V 4 bases short and J 7 bases short, with 14 bases between. Germline lookup yields CDR1 SGDLS and CDR2 YYNGEE. The CDR3 has 14 residues.

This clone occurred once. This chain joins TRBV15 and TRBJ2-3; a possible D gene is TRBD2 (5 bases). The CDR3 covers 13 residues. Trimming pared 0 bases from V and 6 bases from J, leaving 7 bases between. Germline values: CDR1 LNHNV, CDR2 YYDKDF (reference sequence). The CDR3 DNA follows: TGTGCCACCAGCAGAGAACGGACTGATACGCAGTATTTT. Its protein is CATSRERTDTQYF.

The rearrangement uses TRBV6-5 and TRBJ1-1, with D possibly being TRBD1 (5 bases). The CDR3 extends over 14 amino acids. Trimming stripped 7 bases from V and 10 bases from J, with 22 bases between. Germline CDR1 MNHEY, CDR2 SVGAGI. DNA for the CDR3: TGTGCCAGCACCTCCCACGGGGGGGGGTTGGGAGCTTTCTTT. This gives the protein CASTSHGGGLGAFF.

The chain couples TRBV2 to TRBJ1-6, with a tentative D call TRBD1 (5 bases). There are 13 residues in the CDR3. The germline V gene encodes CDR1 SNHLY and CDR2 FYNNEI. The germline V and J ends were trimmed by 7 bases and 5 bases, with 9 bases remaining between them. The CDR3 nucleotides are TGTGCCAGCAAGGGCAGGGATAATTCACCCCTCCACTTT. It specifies CASKGRDNSPLHF.

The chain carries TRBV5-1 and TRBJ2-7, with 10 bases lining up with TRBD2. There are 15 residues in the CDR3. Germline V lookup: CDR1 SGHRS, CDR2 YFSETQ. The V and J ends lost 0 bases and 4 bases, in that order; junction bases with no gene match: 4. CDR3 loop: CASSLGAGGQYEQYF. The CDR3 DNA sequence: TGCGCCAGCAGCTTGGGAGCGGGAGGGCAATACGAGCAGTACTTC. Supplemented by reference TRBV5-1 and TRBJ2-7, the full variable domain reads KAGVTQTPRYLIKTRGQQVTLSCSPISGHRSVSWYQQTPGQGLQFLFEYFSETQRNKGNFPGRFSGRQFSNSRSEMNVSTLELGDSALYLCASSLGAGGQYEQYFGPGTRLTVT.

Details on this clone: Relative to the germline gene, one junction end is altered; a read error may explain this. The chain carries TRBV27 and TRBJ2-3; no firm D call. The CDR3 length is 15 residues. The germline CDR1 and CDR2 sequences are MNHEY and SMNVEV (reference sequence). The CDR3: CASSLGNEPTYTQYF. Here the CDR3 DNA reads TGTGCCAGCAGTTTGGGCAACGAACCCACATATACGCAGTATTTT.

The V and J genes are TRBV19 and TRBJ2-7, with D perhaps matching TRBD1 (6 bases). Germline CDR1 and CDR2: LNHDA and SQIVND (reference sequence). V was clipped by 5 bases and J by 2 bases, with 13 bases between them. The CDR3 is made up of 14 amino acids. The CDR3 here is CASSEGTGTYEQYF. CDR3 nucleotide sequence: TGTGCCAGTAGTGAAGGCACAGGGACCTACGAGCAGTACTTC.

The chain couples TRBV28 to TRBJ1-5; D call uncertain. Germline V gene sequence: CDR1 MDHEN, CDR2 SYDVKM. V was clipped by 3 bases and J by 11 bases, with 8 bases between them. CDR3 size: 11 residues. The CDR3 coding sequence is TGTGCCAGCAGTTTTAGTAAGACCCAGCATTTT. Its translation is CASSFSKTQHF. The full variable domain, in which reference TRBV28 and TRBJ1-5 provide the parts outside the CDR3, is DVKVTQSSRYLVKRTGEKVFLECVQDMDHENMFWYRQDPGLGLRLIYFSYDVKMKEKGDIPEGYSVSREKKERFSLILESASTNQTSMYLCASSFSKTQHFGDGTRLSIL.

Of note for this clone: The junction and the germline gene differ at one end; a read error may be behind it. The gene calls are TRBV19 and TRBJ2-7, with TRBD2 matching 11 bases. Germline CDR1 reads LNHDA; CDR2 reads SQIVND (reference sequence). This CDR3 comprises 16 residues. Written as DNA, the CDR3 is TGTACCAGTAGCAACATCGGGACTAGCGGCTCCTACGAGCAGTACTTC. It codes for CTSSNIGTSGSYEQYF.

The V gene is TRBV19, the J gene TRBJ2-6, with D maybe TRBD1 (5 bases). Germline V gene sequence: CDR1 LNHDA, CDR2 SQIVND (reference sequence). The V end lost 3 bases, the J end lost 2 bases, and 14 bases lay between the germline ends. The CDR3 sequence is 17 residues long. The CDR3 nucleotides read TGTGCCAGTAGTATGGGGCGGTTCAACCCTGGGGCCAACGTCCTGACTTTC. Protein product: CASSMGRFNPGANVLTF.

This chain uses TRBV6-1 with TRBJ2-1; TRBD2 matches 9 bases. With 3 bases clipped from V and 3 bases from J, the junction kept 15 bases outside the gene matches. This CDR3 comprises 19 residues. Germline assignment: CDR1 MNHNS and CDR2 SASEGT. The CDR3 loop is CASSDNIAGAPPLYNEQFF. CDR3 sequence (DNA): TGTGCCAGCAGTGATAATATAGCGGGAGCACCCCCTCTCTACAATGAGCAGTTCTTC.

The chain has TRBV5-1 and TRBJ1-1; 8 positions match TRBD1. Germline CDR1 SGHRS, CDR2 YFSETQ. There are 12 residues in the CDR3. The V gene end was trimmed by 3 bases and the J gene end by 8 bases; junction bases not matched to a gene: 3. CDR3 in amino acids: CASSSGDREAFF. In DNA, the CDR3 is TGCGCCAGCAGCTCGGGGGACAGGGAAGCTTTCTTT.

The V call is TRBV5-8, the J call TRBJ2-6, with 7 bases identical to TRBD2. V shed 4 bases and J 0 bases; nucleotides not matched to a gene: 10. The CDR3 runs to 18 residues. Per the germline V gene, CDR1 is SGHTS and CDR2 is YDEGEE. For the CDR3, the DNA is TGTGCCAGCAGCCGAAGTGTGGGGGGGAACTCTGGGGCCAACGTCCTGACTTTC. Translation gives CASSRSVGGNSGANVLTF.

CDR3 residues: CASSLGGEQYEQYF. CDR3 in DNA: TGCGCCAGCAGCTTGGGGGGGGAGCAGTACGAGCAGTACTTC. The chain is built from TRBV5-1 and TRBJ2-7, with D possibly being TRBD2 (6 bases). The germline CDR1 and CDR2 sequences are SGHRS and YFSETQ. V shed 0 bases and J shed 4 bases, with 11 bases lying between them. The CDR3 is 14 residues long.

CDR3: CASSPDRGAYEQYF. As DNA, the CDR3 is TGTGCCAGCTCACCCGACAGGGGCGCCTACGAGCAGTACTTC. This sequence joins TRBV18 and TRBJ2-7; 8 bases fit TRBD1. Germline V gene sequence: CDR1 KGHSH, CDR2 LQKENI. V trimming: 3 bases; J trimming: 2 bases; junction bases outside the gene matches: 3. This CDR3 has 14 residues.

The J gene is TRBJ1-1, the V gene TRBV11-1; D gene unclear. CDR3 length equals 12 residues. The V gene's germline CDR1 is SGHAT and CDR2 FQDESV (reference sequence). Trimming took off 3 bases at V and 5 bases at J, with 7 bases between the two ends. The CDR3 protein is CASSFSGTEAFF. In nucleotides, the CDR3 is TGTGCCAGCAGCTTTTCCGGGACTGAAGCTTTCTTT.

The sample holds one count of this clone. CDR3 in amino acids: CASSLVGGAYEQYF. The DNA for the CDR3 is TGCGCCAGCAGCTTGGTAGGCGGAGCCTACGAGCAGTACTTC. The J gene is TRBJ2-5, the V gene TRBV5-1, with D unresolved. The DNA matches TRBJ2-7 better at its end, which makes the J call doubtful. Germline V lookup: CDR1 SGHRS, CDR2 YFSETQ. There are 14 residues in the CDR3.

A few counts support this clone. CDR3 nucleotides: TGTGCCAGCAGCGGGGGGGAAGAGACCCAGTACTTC. This encodes CASSGGEETQYF. The genes are TRBV9 and TRBJ2-5; D might be TRBD2 (6 bases). Germline values: CDR1 SGDLS, CDR2 YYNGEE. This CDR3 is 12 amino acids long. Between the trimmed V and J ends, which lost 3 bases and 3 bases, there was a span of 6 bases.

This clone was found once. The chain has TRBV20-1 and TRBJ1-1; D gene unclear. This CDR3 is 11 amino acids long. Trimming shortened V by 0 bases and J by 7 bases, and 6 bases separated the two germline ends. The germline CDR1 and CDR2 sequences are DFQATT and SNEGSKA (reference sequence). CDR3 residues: CSARDQVEAFF. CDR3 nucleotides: TGCAGTGCTAGAGATCAGGTTGAAGCTTTCTTT.

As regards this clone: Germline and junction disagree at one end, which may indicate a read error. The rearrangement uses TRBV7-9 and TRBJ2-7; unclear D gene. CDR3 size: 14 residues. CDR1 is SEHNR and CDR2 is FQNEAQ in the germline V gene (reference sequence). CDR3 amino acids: CSSSFTVTPYEQYF. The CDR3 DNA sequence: TGTTCCAGCAGCTTTACAGTGACCCCCTACGAGCAGTACTTC.

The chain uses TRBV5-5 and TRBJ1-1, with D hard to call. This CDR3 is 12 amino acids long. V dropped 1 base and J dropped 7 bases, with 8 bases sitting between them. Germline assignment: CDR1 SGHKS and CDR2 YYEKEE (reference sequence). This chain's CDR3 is CASSLKGLEAFF. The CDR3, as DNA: TGTGCCAGCAGCTTGAAAGGACTTGAAGCTTTCTTT.

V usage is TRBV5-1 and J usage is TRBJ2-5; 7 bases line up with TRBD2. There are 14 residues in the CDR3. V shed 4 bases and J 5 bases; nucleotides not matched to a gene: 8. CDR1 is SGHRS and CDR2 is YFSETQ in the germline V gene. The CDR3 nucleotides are TGCGCCAGCAGCCCCGGGGGGATCGCGGAGACCCAGTACTTC. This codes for CASSPGGIAETQYF.

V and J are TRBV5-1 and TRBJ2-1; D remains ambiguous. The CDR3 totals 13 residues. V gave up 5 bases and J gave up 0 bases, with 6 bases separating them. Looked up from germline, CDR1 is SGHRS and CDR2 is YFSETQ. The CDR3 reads CASSYNSYNEQFF. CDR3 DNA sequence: TGCGCCAGCAGTTATAACTCCTACAATGAGCAGTTCTTC.

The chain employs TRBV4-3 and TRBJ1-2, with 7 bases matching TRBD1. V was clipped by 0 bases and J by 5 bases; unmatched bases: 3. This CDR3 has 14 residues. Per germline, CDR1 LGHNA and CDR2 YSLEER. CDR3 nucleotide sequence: TGCGCCAGCAGCCAAGATTTACAGGGGTATGGCTACACCTTC. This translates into CASSQDLQGYGYTF.

CDR3 loop: CASSRRGQSDTQYF. The CDR3 bases are TGTGCCAGCAGCCGCCGCGGCCAGTCAGATACGCAGTATTTT. V gene TRBV7-6 combines with J gene TRBJ2-3; no reliable D call. Germline assignment: CDR1 SGHVS and CDR2 FNYEAQ. Between the trimmed V and J ends, which lost 5 bases and 4 bases, there was a span of 13 bases. This CDR3 is 14 amino acids long.

The CDR3, as DNA: TGTGCCAGCAGTGAAATGACAGGGAGCACCGGGGAGCTGTTTTTT. Amino acids: CASSEMTGSTGELFF. The chain is built from TRBV6-1 and TRBJ2-2; TRBD1 agrees at 7 bases. With 2 bases clipped from V and 4 bases from J, the junction kept 4 bases outside the gene matches. This CDR3 is 15 amino acids long. Germline assignment: CDR1 MNHNS and CDR2 SASEGT.

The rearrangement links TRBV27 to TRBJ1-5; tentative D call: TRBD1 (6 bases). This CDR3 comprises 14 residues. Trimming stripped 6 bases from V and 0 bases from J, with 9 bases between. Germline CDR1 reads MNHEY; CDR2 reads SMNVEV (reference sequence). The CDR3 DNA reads TGTGCCAGCAGCCGGACAGTTAGCAATCAGCCCCAGCATTTT. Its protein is CASSRTVSNQPQHF.

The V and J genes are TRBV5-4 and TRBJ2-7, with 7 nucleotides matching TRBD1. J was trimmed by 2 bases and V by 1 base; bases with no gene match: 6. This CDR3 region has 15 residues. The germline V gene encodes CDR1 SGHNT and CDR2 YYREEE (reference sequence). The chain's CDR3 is CASSLKGQRTYEQYF. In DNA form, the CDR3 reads TGTGCCAGCAGCTTGAAGGGACAGAGGACCTACGAGCAGTACTTC.